The 13 T cell receptor beta chains given below trace back to one sample, sequenced in a study of long-term antiretroviral therapy in people with HIV. At the survey level, the v3.0 immunoSEQ assay was run. The protocol was immunoSEQ multiplex PCR, while the TCRdb copy is restricted to in-frame clones and leaves out a portion. The repertoire includes 23,000 or so clones, around three quarters of them detected once, and over 8.5% sits in the top ten. The specimen was unsorted PBMCs, collected 2.1 years after starting antiretroviral therapy. These receptors came from a man aged 30 to 45 with HIV.

This sequence joins TRBV21-1 and TRBJ1-1. TRBV21-1 is assigned pseudogene status. This CDR3 spans 17 amino acids. CDR3: CASSRGTVDRLNTEAFF. The CDR3 DNA follows: TGTGCCAGCAGCAGGGGGACCGTAGATCGTTTGAACACTGAAGCTTTCTTT.

The table lists this clone with a count of one. This chain links TRBV9 with TRBJ2-2; 8 nucleotides agree with TRBD2. Germline CDR1 and CDR2: SGDLS and YYNGEE. This CDR3 is 15 amino acids long. J was trimmed by 5 bases and V by 2 bases; bases with no gene match: 5. Here the CDR3 DNA reads TGTGCCAGCAGCGTGGGCGGGGGGCCTACCGGGGAGCTGTTTTTT. It specifies CASSVGGGPTGELFF.

The CDR3 sequence: CASSDPGPSIVSNQPQHF. The CDR3 DNA follows: TGTGCCAGCAGTGACCCGGGGCCGAGCATAGTTAGCAATCAGCCCCAGCATTTT. The chain uses TRBV2 and TRBJ1-5, with D tentatively TRBD1 (5 bases). The CDR3 extends over 18 amino acids. The germline V and J ends were trimmed by 3 bases and 0 bases, with 18 bases remaining between them. Germline CDR1 SNHLY, CDR2 FYNNEI.

The gene calls are TRBV5-1 and TRBJ1-1; D is possibly TRBD1 (5 bases). Germline V gene data show CDR1 as SGHRS and CDR2 as YFSETQ. The V end lost 4 bases, the J end lost 4 bases, and 14 bases lay between the germline ends. The CDR3 contains 14 residues. The CDR3 here is CASSPGWGGTEAFF. CDR3 bases: TGCGCCAGCAGCCCAGGGTGGGGGGGCACTGAAGCTTTCTTT. Together with reference TRBV5-1 and TRBJ1-1, the CDR3 gives the full variable domain: KAGVTQTPRYLIKTRGQQVTLSCSPISGHRSVSWYQQTPGQGLQFLFEYFSETQRNKGNFPGRFSGRQFSNSRSEMNVSTLELGDSALYLCASSPGWGGTEAFFGQGTRLTVV.

The rearrangement uses TRBV7-3 and TRBJ1-5; 8 nucleotides line up with TRBD1. The CDR3 covers 14 residues. Per germline, CDR1 SGHTA and CDR2 FQGTGA. V shed 5 bases, J shed 4 bases, and the junction held 4 bases outside the gene matches. CDR3 in DNA: TGTGCCAGCAGCCCCACAGGGGGGAATCAGCCCCAGCATTTT. Amino acid sequence: CASSPTGGNQPQHF.

The genes are TRBV7-6 and TRBJ2-2; D ambiguous. The CDR3 runs to 14 residues. The germline V gene encodes CDR1 SGHVS and CDR2 FNYEAQ. V gave up 4 bases and J gave up 4 bases, with 10 bases separating them. CDR3 nucleotides: TGTGCCAGCAGCTCTCGTACGAGCACCGGGGAGCTGTTTTTT. This codes for CASSSRTSTGELFF.

The V call is TRBV7-9, the J call TRBJ1-4, with D possibly being TRBD1 (5 bases). CDR1 is SEHNR, CDR2 FQNEAQ, per germline (reference sequence). Trimming removed 0 bases at V and 11 bases at J, with 13 bases between. This CDR3 has 14 residues. The CDR3 sequence: CASSLALEGRKLFF. The CDR3 nucleotides read TGTGCCAGCAGCTTAGCGCTAGAGGGACGCAAACTGTTTTTT.

The chain employs TRBV7-2 and TRBJ2-1, with 9 bases lining up with TRBD2. CDR3 length equals 18 residues. The V and J ends lost 4 bases and 10 bases, in that order; junction bases with no gene match: 20. From germline, CDR1 is SGHTA and CDR2 FQGNSA. The CDR3 spells CASSSRHPGTSLTMEQFF. For the CDR3, the DNA is TGTGCCAGCAGCTCTAGACATCCCGGGACTAGCCTTACAATGGAGCAGTTCTTC.

The rearrangement joins TRBV6-6 to TRBJ2-3; tentatively, D is TRBD1 (6 bases). This CDR3 is built from 13 residues. Germline V lookup: CDR1 MNHNY, CDR2 SVGAGI (reference sequence). V was trimmed by 7 bases and J by 3 bases, leaving 11 bases between them. The CDR3 reads CASTTRGTDTQYF. Here the CDR3 DNA reads TGTGCCAGCACCACGAGGGGGACAGATACGCAGTATTTT.

The chain employs TRBV4-3 and TRBJ1-4; possibly TRBD1 for D (6 bases). Germline V CDR1 and CDR2: LGHNA, YSLEER. The CDR3 extends over 18 amino acids. V was shortened by 0 bases and J by 7 bases, with 21 bases between the two germline ends. The CDR3 coding sequence is TGCGCCAGCAGCCAAGATCTTGCCGTGGGGGGCAGGGTTGAAAAACTGTTTTTT. It translates to CASSQDLAVGGRVEKLFF.

The rearrangement joins TRBV9 to TRBJ2-7; D is possibly TRBD1 (6 bases). The V end lost 4 bases, the J end lost 6 bases, and 17 bases lay between the germline ends. This CDR3 has 14 residues. Germline CDR1 reads SGDLS; CDR2 reads YYNGEE. Here the CDR3 DNA reads TGTGCCAGCAGCCCCCGCCTCAACAGGGCCGAGCAGTACTTC. As protein: CASSPRLNRAEQYF.

This chain's CDR3 is CASSQPGGREKLFF. The CDR3 bases are TGTGCCAGCAGCCAACCAGGGGGCCGAGAAAAACTGTTTTTT. The rearrangement links TRBV14 to TRBJ1-4; 8 bases match TRBD1. The CDR3 consists of 14 residues. Trimming at V came to 2 bases and at J to 8 bases, leaving 4 bases not matched to a gene. Germline values: CDR1 SGHDN, CDR2 FVKESK. Full variable domain (rest looked up from reference TRBV14 and TRBJ1-4): EAGVTQFPSHSVIEKGQTVTLRCDPISGHDNLYWYRRVMGKEIKFLLHFVKESKQDESGMPNNRFLAERTGGTYSTLKVQPAELEDSGVYFCASSQPGGREKLFFGSGTQLSVL.

This sequence joins TRBV7-2 and TRBJ1-1; no firm D call. V was shortened by 5 bases and J by 7 bases, with 8 bases between the two germline ends. Germline assignment: CDR1 SGHTA and CDR2 FQGNSA. This CDR3 region has 11 residues. The CDR3 protein is CASSPRVEAFF. DNA of the CDR3: TGTGCCAGCAGCCCGAGGGTTGAAGCTTTCTTT.